This TCR beta chain was retrieved from a study of regulatory T cells in long-lasting Graves disease listed by TCRdb under 2021. Regarding the complete study: Persistent Graves' disease was defined as antithyroid drug treatment for over 5 years with persistently positive TSH receptor autoantibodies. Patients with persistent Graves' disease were compared with patients with newly diagnosed Graves' disease using TCR sequencing and RNA sequencing of peripheral blood. The study was registered as a clinical trial and conducted in China. TCR sequencing covered some 13 persistent and around 20 newly diagnosed Graves' disease patients, 33 samples in total. In the clinical cohort, patients with persistent Graves' disease had used antithyroid drugs for an average of approximately eleven years.

The time point tag for this specimen amounts to: persistent/refractory GD, antithyroid drugs over 5 years with positive TRAb. For both TCR sequencing and RNA sequencing, RNA was extracted from PBMCs in TRIzol. The diagnosis of Graves' disease followed American Thyroid Association guidelines. The patients came from an endocrinology department in Xi'an, China. Each patient gave about 8.1 milliliters of peripheral blood, collected in an EDTA anticoagulant tube. Ficoll Paque Plus density gradient separation was used to isolate PBMCs, and no further T cell sorting was performed. An Agilent 2100 Bioanalyzer and agarose gel were used to check RNA quality, and a NanoDrop 2000 was used to measure RNA concentration. Findings and caveats that apply to the study as a whole: A larger number of public clonotypes was shared among persistent patients (approximately 3,000) than among newly diagnosed patients (roughly 1,000). Persistent Graves' disease patients showed lower TCR Shannon entropy and fewer highly expanded clones than newly diagnosed patients, suggesting clonal expansion. Sequencing and analysis were restricted to the TCR beta chain. TRBV28, TRBJ1-2 and TRBJ2-5 were preferentially used in persistent disease, while TRBV20-1 and TRBJ2-1 were favored in newly diagnosed disease. Peripheral blood alone was examined, since thyroid tissue, which constituted the primary lesion, could not be accessed. The small sample size was acknowledged by the authors as a limitation that may reduce accuracy.

The library came from multiplex PCR. Data came from an Illumina HiSeq 4000. CDR3 regions were amplified by Arm-PCR with iRepertoire HTBI primers to construct TCR beta libraries. Before sequencing, the PCR products went through gel purification. The authors' analysis ran thus. Across samples, about 64 TRBV and 12 to 15 TRBJ segments were identified and used for gene usage analysis of CDR3 amino acid clonotypes. Filtered high-quality paired reads were merged into contigs using COPE and FqMerger. BLAST was used to align contigs to the IMGT TRBV, TRBD and TRBJ reference genes, and CDR3 was defined following IMGT. Highly expanded clones were defined as clonotypes with a frequency above 0.1%. Shannon entropy was used to measure repertoire diversity, and the Gini coefficient was used to measure V-J evenness. Clonotypes shared by more than one individual were considered public. Using fastp at Q25 and MiXCR, TCRdb reprocessed the public reads and kept productive beta chains. CDR3 protein duplicates are merged, each entry listing the most common genes and DNA. None of the V and J calls come from the authors' own analysis; TCRdb made them. The sample table records over 650,000 distinct CDR3 sequences; about 30% of these occur just once. Roughly 46% of the sample goes to the ten largest clones.

This clonotype was observed a handful of times. The antigen this receptor binds is unknown. One base away there is no much larger clone; base qualities are not given. Trimming at the junction amounts to 4 bases on V and 3 bases on J, and the germline ends lie 16 bases apart. The germline V gene (reference sequence) provides CDR1 LGHDT and CDR2 YNNKEL. The CDR3 measures 15 amino acids from cysteine to phenylalanine. Only the CDR3 portion is preserved as DNA: 45 bases, with reading frame beginning at the first base. This sequence uses TRBV3-1 and TRBJ2-7; TRBD1 could be the D gene, as 6 bases match. The specimen comprised peripheral blood mononuclear cells (PBMCs), sampled when the disease was refractory, from a patient treated with antithyroid drugs. This receptor was identified in a female donor with Graves disease. The CDR3 protein: CASSPKPGTSYEQYF. The DNA is TGTGCCAGCAGCCCTAAGCCCGGGACAAGCTACGAGCAGTACTTC.